This entry concerns a single T cell receptor (beta chain). Its antigen is as yet unknown. This sample is drawn from a study of blood T cell dynamics during melanoma immunotherapy. Study in general: First-line therapy was either pembrolizumab or nivolumab with ipilimumab for metastatic melanoma. General study points: Cell-free DNA CDR3 sequences most resembled the immune-effector CD8+ subset, which was also most clonal.

Time point indicated: pre-treatment baseline. Patients with prior systemic cancer treatment, concomitant immunosuppressants, or other active malignancies were excluded. For sorted CD8+ subsets, all extracted DNA was loaded. Assay used: immunoSEQ multiplex PCR; TCRdb lists only in-frame clones, some missing. This table holds some 13,000 clones, around 90% found once. The CDR3 is made up of 15 amino acids. The germline V and J ends were trimmed by 0 bases and 2 bases, with 7 bases remaining between them. Germline assignment: CDR1 SEHNR and CDR2 FQNEAQ (reference sequence). V is TRBV7-9 and J is TRBJ2-2; D is perhaps TRBD2 (5 bases). The starting material was effector memory CD8+ T cells from blood, obtained from a patient treated with checkpoint blockade. The TCR originated in a human donor with melanoma. In nucleotides, the CDR3 is TGTGCCAGCAGCTTAGCCGGGGTCAACACCGGGGAGCTGTTTTTT. As protein: CASSLAGVNTGELFF.